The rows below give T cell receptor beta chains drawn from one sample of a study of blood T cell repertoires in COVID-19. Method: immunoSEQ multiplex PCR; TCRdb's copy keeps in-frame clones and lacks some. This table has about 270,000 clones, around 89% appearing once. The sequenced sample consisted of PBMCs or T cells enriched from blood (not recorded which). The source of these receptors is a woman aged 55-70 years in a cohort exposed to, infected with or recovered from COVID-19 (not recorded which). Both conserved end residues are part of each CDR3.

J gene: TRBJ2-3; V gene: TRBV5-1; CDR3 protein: CASSLEAGRGTDTQYF
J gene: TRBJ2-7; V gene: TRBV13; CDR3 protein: CASSLDGRGSYEQYF
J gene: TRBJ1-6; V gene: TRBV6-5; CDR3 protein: CASSYSKGRGDSPLHF
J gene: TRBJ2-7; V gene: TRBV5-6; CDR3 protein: CASSFYQGFYEQYF
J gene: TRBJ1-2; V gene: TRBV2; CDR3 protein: CASTPREGRRAYTF
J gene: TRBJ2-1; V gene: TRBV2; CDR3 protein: CASSVGRSSYNEQFF
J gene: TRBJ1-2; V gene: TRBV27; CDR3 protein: CASSPGQGFYGYTF
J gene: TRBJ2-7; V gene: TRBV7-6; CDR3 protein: CASSLARGVREQYF
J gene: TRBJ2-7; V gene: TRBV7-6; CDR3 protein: CASSLVGGSSYEQYF
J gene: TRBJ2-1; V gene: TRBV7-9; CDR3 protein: CASSLTTGTSAYNEQFF
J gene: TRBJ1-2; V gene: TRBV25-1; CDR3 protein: CASSPQGYYGYTF
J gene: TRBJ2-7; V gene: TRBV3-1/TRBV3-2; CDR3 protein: CASSQGIRAGEQYF
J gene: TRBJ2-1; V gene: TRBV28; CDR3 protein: CASSRPGTSGYNEQFF
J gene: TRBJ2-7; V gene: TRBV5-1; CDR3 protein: CASSTGGSYEQYF
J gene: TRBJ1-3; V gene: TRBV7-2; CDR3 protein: CASSLGSGSGNTIYF
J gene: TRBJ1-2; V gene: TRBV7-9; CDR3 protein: CASSLVTGNYGYTF
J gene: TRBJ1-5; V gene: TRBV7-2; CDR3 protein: CASSSTIGGNQPQHF
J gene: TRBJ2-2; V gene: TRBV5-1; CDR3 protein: CASSAGQRNTGELFF
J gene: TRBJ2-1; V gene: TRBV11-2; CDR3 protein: CASSSTWGRAVNEQFF
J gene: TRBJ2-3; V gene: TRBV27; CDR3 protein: CASSLVASGGTDTQYF
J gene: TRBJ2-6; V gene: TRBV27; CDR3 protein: CASSPGQGALGANVLTF
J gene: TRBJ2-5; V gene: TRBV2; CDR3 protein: CASRSTSGRAGETQYF
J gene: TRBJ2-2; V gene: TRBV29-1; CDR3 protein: CSARGRDRPNTGELFF
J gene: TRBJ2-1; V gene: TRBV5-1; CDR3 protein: CASSRQGMYNEQFF
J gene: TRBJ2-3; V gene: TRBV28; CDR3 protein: CASSPPAGGSTDTQYF
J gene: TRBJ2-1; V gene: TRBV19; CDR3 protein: CASSRAGGLNEQFF
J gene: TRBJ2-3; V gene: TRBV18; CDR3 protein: CASSPGARADTQYF
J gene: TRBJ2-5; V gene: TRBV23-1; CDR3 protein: CASSQVGRGAFIQETQYF
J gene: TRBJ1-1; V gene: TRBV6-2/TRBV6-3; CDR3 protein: CASSTAGTLNTEAFF
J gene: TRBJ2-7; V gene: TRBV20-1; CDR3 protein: CSASKGDRYYEQYF
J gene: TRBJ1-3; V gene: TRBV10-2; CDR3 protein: CASSDRGLLSGNTIYF
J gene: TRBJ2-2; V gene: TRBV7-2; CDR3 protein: CASSVPSGRKFTGELFF
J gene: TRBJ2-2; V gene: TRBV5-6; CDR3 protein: CASSLGLAGVTGELFF
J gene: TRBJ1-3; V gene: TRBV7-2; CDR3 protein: CASSLTTGQGNTIYF
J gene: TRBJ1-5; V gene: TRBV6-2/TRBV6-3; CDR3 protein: CASSRPGGTVLDQPQHF
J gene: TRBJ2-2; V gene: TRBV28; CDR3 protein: CASRWDSNTGELFF
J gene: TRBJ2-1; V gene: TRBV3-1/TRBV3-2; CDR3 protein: CASSLQGNQEQFF
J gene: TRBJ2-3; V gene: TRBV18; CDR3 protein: CASSEVADTQYF
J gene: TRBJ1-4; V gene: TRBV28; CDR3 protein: CASSSPQGVREKLFF
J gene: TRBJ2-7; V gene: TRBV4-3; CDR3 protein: CASSQDWTDSYEQYF
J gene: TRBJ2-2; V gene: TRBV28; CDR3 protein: CASSRQGAPTGELFF
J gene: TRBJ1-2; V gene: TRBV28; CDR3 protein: CASSLGAQPRGYTF